Below are 14 T cell receptor beta chains sequenced from a single sample in a study of blood T cell repertoires in COVID-19. Assay: immunoSEQ multiplex PCR; the TCRdb copy retains only in-frame clones and omits some. The sample includes a few hundred thousand clones, around 90% seen only once; the top ten take around 1%. The sequenced material came from peripheral blood. Every receptor here comes from a woman in her thirties or forties with COVID-19, enrolled during active disease.

V and J are TRBV5-4 and TRBJ1-2, with a tentative D call TRBD1 (6 bases). The CDR3 contains 14 residues. CDR1 and CDR2 from the germline V gene are SGHNT and YYREEE (reference sequence). Trimming shortened V by 4 bases and J by 5 bases, and 15 bases separated the two germline ends. The CDR3 protein is CASSPDRMGYGYTF. The CDR3 DNA is TGTGCCAGCAGCCCAGACAGGATGGGGTATGGCTACACCTTC.

The V and J genes are TRBV18 and TRBJ2-7, with 7 bases fitting TRBD1. V lost 4 bases, J lost 4 bases, and 4 bases stayed unmatched. The CDR3 consists of 13 residues. Germline assignment: CDR1 KGHSH and CDR2 LQKENI. CDR3 residues: CASSRDRAYEQYF. For the CDR3, the DNA is TGTGCCAGCTCACGAGACAGGGCGTACGAGCAGTACTTC.

The J gene is TRBJ1-1, the V gene TRBV7-8; possibly TRBD1 for D (6 bases). The ends were cut back, 5 bases at V and 1 base at J, with 17 bases in the middle. CDR1 is SGHVS and CDR2 is FQNEAQ in the germline V gene. This CDR3 has 16 residues. In DNA, the CDR3 is TGTGCCAGCAGCCCCCGATATGGGACAACGAACACTGAAGCTTTCTTT. This gives the protein CASSPRYGTTNTEAFF. Together with reference TRBV7-8 and TRBJ1-1, the CDR3 gives the full variable domain: GAGVSQSPRYKVAKRGQDVALRCDPISGHVSLFWYQQALGQGPEFLTYFQNEAQLDKSGLPSDRFFAERPEGSVSTLKIQRTQQEDSAVYLCASSPRYGTTNTEAFFGQGTRLTVV.

The chain carries TRBV28 and TRBJ2-2; 11 nucleotides align to TRBD2. Germline V CDR1 and CDR2: MDHEN, SYDVKM. V was pared by 7 bases and J by 4 bases, with 11 bases of the junction left unmatched. The length of the CDR3 is 17 residues. CDR3 sequence reads: CASTELNLAGGTGELFF. Written as DNA, the CDR3 is TGTGCCAGCACCGAACTAAATCTAGCGGGGGGCACCGGGGAGCTGTTTTTT.

The genes are TRBV7-2 and TRBJ1-3; 9 bases match TRBD1. The CDR3 length is 18 residues. Trimming at V came to 2 bases and at J to 2 bases, leaving 10 bases not matched to a gene. From germline, CDR1 is SGHTA and CDR2 FQGNSA. CDR3 bases: TGTGCCAGCAGCTTATTAGCCGGGACAGGGCCGGCTGGAAACACCATATATTTT. Protein sequence: CASSLLAGTGPAGNTIYF.

The rearrangement links TRBV10-3 to TRBJ2-7; 8 nucleotides agree with TRBD1. Germline CDR1 ENHRY, CDR2 SYGVKD. With 2 bases clipped from V and 6 bases from J, the junction kept 6 bases outside the gene matches. This CDR3 is 14 amino acids long. The DNA for the CDR3 is TGTGCCATCAGTGAGGGACAGGGTGCCGGCGAGCAGTACTTC. Encoded protein: CAISEGQGAGEQYF.

This clone was seen a single time. The J gene is TRBJ2-2, the V gene TRBV3-1 (or the pseudogene TRBV3-2); D remains ambiguous. The length of the CDR3 is 14 residues. CDR1 is LGHDT, CDR2 YNNKEL, per germline (reference sequence). With 1 base removed from V and 3 bases from J, the gap between germline ends came to 6 bases. The CDR3 sequence is CASSQGSDTGELFF. The CDR3 coding sequence is TGTGCCAGCAGCCAAGGGTCGGACACCGGGGAGCTGTTTTTT.

The chain carries TRBV11-2 and TRBJ2-3; D is perhaps TRBD2 (6 bases). The CDR3 totals 15 residues. With 0 bases removed from V and 7 bases from J, the gap between germline ends came to 14 bases. Germline V gene data show CDR1 as SGHAT and CDR2 as FQNNGV. The CDR3 is CASSLERGGSYTQYF. As DNA, the CDR3 is TGTGCCAGCAGCTTAGAGCGGGGTGGGTCCTATACGCAGTATTTT.

The chain uses TRBV7-9 and TRBJ2-1; D ambiguous. Germline CDR1 reads SEHNR; CDR2 reads FQNEAQ (reference sequence). Trimming left V 5 bases short and J 5 bases short, with 22 bases between. The CDR3 sequence is 17 residues long. For the CDR3, the DNA is TGTGCCAGCAGCGTTAGGTCGGCAGGCCAAATACACAATGAGCAGTTCTTC. This gives the protein CASSVRSAGQIHNEQFF.

The gene calls are TRBV15 and TRBJ2-5; D possibly corresponds to TRBD2 (6 bases). The CDR3 length is 15 residues. The V gene lost 2 bases and the J gene lost 5 bases, with 15 bases spanning the gap. CDR1 is LNHNV, CDR2 YYDKDF, per germline (reference sequence). CDR3 region: CATSRLRDSRETQYF. For the CDR3, the DNA is TGTGCCACCAGCAGACTACGGGACTCCCGGGAGACCCAGTACTTC.

The chain links TRBV5-1 to TRBJ1-3; tentatively, D is TRBD1 (6 bases). This CDR3 has 13 amino acids. The V end lost 4 bases, the J end lost 4 bases, and 9 bases lay between the germline ends. Germline CDR1 reads SGHRS; CDR2 reads YFSETQ. CDR3 DNA: TGCGCCAGCAGCCCAGGGGTCGGAAACACCATATATTTT. It specifies CASSPGVGNTIYF.

This clone occurred once. The rearrangement links TRBV27 to TRBJ2-7; D is undetermined. The CDR3 totals 15 residues. V was trimmed by 2 bases and J by 3 bases, leaving 14 bases between them. Germline values: CDR1 MNHEY, CDR2 SMNVEV (reference sequence). CDR3 loop: CASSLSGQAGYEQYF. The DNA of the CDR3 is TGTGCCAGCAGTTTAAGTGGGCAGGCAGGCTACGAGCAGTACTTC.

The chain combines TRBV5-4 with TRBJ2-1; 8 bases map to TRBD2. CDR3 length equals 14 residues. Germline CDR1 reads SGHNT; CDR2 reads YYREEE (reference sequence). V was clipped by 0 bases and J by 10 bases; unmatched bases: 6. CDR3 DNA sequence: TGTGCCAGCAGCTTGGCGGGGGGGCCTTGGGAGCAGTTCTTC. This encodes CASSLAGGPWEQFF.

This rearrangement joins TRBV9 to TRBJ2-3; 10 bases match TRBD1. The germline CDR1 and CDR2 sequences are SGDLS and YYNGEE. V lost 3 bases and J lost 0; bases outside the gene matches: 4. This CDR3 has 16 amino acids. The CDR3 DNA follows: TGTGCCAGCAGCGCCGGGACAGGGGCTAGCACAGATACGCAGTATTTT. Translating it yields CASSAGTGASTDTQYF.